The TCR beta chain under discussion was sequenced for a study of blood T cell repertoires in COVID-19. This clone has only one observation. The table came from immunoSEQ multiplex PCR; TCRdb's copy has only in-frame clones and leaves some out. The sample has approximately 290,000 clones, approximately 85% seen once. The receptor's source is a human donor with COVID-19, enrolled during active disease. The donor label of this sample is uncertain. Sequenced sample: peripheral blood.

CDR3 sequence: CASRHRTERSYEQYF. The CDR3 nucleotides are TGTGCCAGCAGGCATCGGACAGAACGCTCCTACGAGCAGTACTTC. The V and J genes are TRBV28 and TRBJ2-7, with a tentative D call TRBD1 (6 bases). Germline V CDR1 and CDR2: MDHEN, SYDVKM. This CDR3 has 15 amino acids. V lost 6 bases and J lost 0, with 15 bases in between.